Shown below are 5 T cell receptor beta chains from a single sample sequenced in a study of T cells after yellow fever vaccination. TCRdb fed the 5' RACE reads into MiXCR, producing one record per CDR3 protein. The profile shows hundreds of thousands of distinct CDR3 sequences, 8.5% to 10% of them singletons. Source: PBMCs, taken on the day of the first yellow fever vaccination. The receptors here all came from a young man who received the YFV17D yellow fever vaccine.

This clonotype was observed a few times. CDR3 coding DNA: TGTGCCACTCAGGAGGGGTGGACCCAGCATTTT. This translates into CATQEGWTQHF. J is TRBJ1-5 and V is TRBV6-1; possibly TRBD1 for D (5 bases). The CDR3 totals 11 residues. Deletions cut 10 bases from V and 11 bases from J, with 15 bases between. CDR1 and CDR2 from the germline V gene are MNHNS and SASEGT.

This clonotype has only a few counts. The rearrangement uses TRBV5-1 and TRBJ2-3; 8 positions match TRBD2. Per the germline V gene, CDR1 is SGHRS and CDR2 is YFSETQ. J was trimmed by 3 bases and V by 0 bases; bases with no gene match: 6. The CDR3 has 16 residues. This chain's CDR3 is CASSLASSGRTDTQYF. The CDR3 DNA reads TGCGCCAGCAGCTTGGCTTCTAGCGGGCGTACAGATACGCAGTATTTT.

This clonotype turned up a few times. CDR3 loop: CASSLAGLAQFF. As DNA, the CDR3 is TGTGCCAGCAGCTTAGCGGGACTAGCTCAGTTCTTC. The rearrangement links TRBV7-2 to TRBJ2-1, with TRBD2 matching over 9 bases. CDR3 size: 12 residues. Germline values: CDR1 SGHTA, CDR2 FQGNSA. Trimming removed 0 bases from V and 13 bases from J; junction bases left unmatched: 1. Drawing the rest from reference TRBV7-2 and TRBJ2-1, the complete variable domain is GAGVSQSPSNKVTEKGKDVELRCDPISGHTALYWYRQSLGQGLEFLIYFQGNSAPDKSGLPSDRFSAERTGGSVSTLTIQRTQQEDSAVYLCASSLAGLAQFFGPGTRLTVL.

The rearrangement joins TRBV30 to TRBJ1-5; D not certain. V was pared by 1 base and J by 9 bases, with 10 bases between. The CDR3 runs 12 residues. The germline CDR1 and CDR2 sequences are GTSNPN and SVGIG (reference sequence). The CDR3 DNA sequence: TGTGCCTGGAGTGAGGGATCTCCGCCCCAGCATTTT. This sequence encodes CAWSEGSPPQHF.

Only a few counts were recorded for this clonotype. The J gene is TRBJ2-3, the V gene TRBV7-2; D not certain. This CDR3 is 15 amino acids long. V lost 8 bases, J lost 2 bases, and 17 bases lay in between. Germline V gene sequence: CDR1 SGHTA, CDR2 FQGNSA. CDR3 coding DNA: TGTGCCAGCGGCAACCAGGTGGCCTTCACAGATACGCAGTATTTT. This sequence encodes CASGNQVAFTDTQYF.